Presented here are 12 T cell receptor beta chains from one specimen sequenced in a study of T cell changes during pregnancy in multiple sclerosis. Only in-frame clones appear in the TCRdb table, and some are missing; sequencing was by immunoSEQ multiplex PCR. This sample carries 40,000 or so clones, around nine tenths of them seen once, and the ten largest clones take over 0.45%. The material sequenced was CD4+ T cells from peripheral blood mononuclear cells, taken in the first trimester of pregnancy. The receptors come from a female donor in good health, enrolled as a control in a pregnancy study.

V and J are TRBV7-9 and TRBJ1-6, with 7 bases fitting TRBD1. Per the germline V gene, CDR1 is SEHNR and CDR2 is FQNEAQ (reference sequence). This CDR3 spans 14 amino acids. J lost 4 bases, V lost 5 bases, and 2 bases had no gene match. The CDR3 bases are TGTGCCAGCAGCCAGGACAGGTATAATTCACCCCTCCACTTT. This translates into CASSQDRYNSPLHF.

The gene calls are TRBV5-1 and TRBJ2-3; TRBD2 agrees at 8 bases. Germline CDR1 reads SGHRS; CDR2 reads YFSETQ. The V and J ends lost 0 bases and 5 bases, in that order; junction bases with no gene match: 17. This CDR3 is 19 amino acids long. CDR3: CASSLGFVGSAGGGDTQYF. CDR3 coding DNA: TGCGCCAGCAGCTTGGGATTTGTGGGTTCGGCGGGGGGCGGAGATACGCAGTATTTT. Variable domain in full (rest from reference TRBV5-1 and TRBJ2-3): KAGVTQTPRYLIKTRGQQVTLSCSPISGHRSVSWYQQTPGQGLQFLFEYFSETQRNKGNFPGRFSGRQFSNSRSEMNVSTLELGDSALYLCASSLGFVGSAGGGDTQYFGPGTRLTVL.

This rearrangement joins TRBV5-5 to TRBJ2-7; 8 positions match TRBD1. This CDR3 spans 15 amino acids. Germline-derived CDR1 and CDR2 are SGHKS and YYEKEE (reference sequence). Unmatched junction bases numbered 6, after V lost 3 bases and J lost 1 base. The CDR3, as DNA: TGTGCCAGCAGCTGGCTCCGGGACAGGTCCTACGAGCAGTACTTC. It encodes CASSWLRDRSYEQYF. Looking up the rest from reference TRBV5-5 and TRBJ2-7 gives the full variable domain: DAGVTQSPTHLIKTRGQQVTLRCSPISGHKSVSWYQQVLGQGPQFIFQYYEKEERGRGNFPDRFSARQFPNYSSELNVNALLLGDSALYLCASSWLRDRSYEQYFGPGTRLTVT.

The J gene is TRBJ2-5, the V gene TRBV28; 7 bases are shared with TRBD1. V lost 4 bases, J lost 3 bases, and 5 bases stayed unmatched. Germline-derived CDR1 and CDR2 are MDHEN and SYDVKM. The CDR3 length is 14 residues. DNA of the CDR3: TGTGCCAGCAGTTCCCCAGACAGGGAAGAGACCCAGTACTTC. It encodes CASSSPDREETQYF.

This chain joins TRBV5-5 and TRBJ1-5; TRBD1 might be the D (5 bases). CDR3 size: 17 residues. Between the trimmed V and J ends, which lost 0 bases and 6 bases, there was a span of 19 bases. From germline, CDR1 is SGHKS and CDR2 YYEKEE (reference sequence). The DNA of the CDR3 is TGTGCCAGCAGCTTGGGTTTACAGCGGGCGGGGACTCAGCCCCAGCATTTT. Protein: CASSLGLQRAGTQPQHF.

This clone came up once. The chain joins TRBV29-1 to TRBJ1-1, with D perhaps TRBD1 (6 bases). Trimming removed 6 bases at V and 3 bases at J, with 14 bases between. The CDR3 is made up of 13 amino acids. Looked up from germline, CDR1 is SQVTM and CDR2 is ANQGSEA. The CDR3 DNA reads TGCAGCGTCAACAGGGCGGGGGACACTGAAGCTTTCTTT. Protein: CSVNRAGDTEAFF.

The V and J genes are TRBV18 and TRBJ2-2, with 10 bases that match TRBD2. The germline CDR1 and CDR2 sequences are KGHSH and LQKENI. This CDR3 is built from 14 residues. Trimming took 5 bases from V and 6 from J; bases not matched to a gene: 3. This chain's CDR3 is CASSVGLAAGELFF. The CDR3 nucleotides are TGTGCCAGCTCAGTCGGACTAGCGGCCGGGGAGCTGTTTTTT.

V is TRBV10-3 and J is TRBJ2-5, with 7 bases aligning to TRBD1. Trimming took 11 bases from V and 3 from J; bases not matched to a gene: 6. Germline V gene data show CDR1 as ENHRY and CDR2 as SYGVKD. The CDR3 loop spans 12 amino acids. The CDR3 sequence: CASNGQEETQYF. For the CDR3, the DNA is TGTGCCTCAAACGGACAGGAAGAGACCCAGTACTTC.

The chain couples TRBV19 to TRBJ1-3; TRBD1 aligns across 7 bases. J gave up 3 bases and V 9 bases, and 5 bases lay outside the gene matches. The V gene's germline CDR1 is LNHDA and CDR2 SQIVND (reference sequence). The CDR3 is 13 residues long. The CDR3 region is CASHRGGGNTIYF. As DNA, the CDR3 is TGTGCCAGCCACAGGGGCGGTGGAAACACCATATATTTT. The full variable domain, rest sourced from reference TRBV19 and TRBJ1-3, is DGGITQSPKYLFRKEGQNVTLSCEQNLNHDAMYWYRQDPGQGLRLIYYSQIVNDFQKGDIAEGYSVSREKKESFPLTVTSAQKNPTAFYLCASHRGGGNTIYFGEGSWLTVV.

The J gene is TRBJ1-4, the V gene TRBV11-2, with TRBD1 as a possible D gene (6 bases). This CDR3 contains 14 residues. CDR1 SGHAT and CDR2 FQNNGV come from the germline V gene. Trimming shortened V by 5 bases and J by 4 bases, and 11 bases separated the two germline ends. As DNA, the CDR3 is TGTGCCAGCAGCCGGGGACACCTTAATGAAAAACTGTTTTTT. Translated: CASSRGHLNEKLFF.

This clone was detected a few times. V and J are TRBV7-9 and TRBJ2-7, with 9 bases fitting TRBD1. V gave up 2 bases and J gave up 3 bases; unmatched junction bases: 8. Germline-derived CDR1 and CDR2 are SEHNR and FQNEAQ (reference sequence). The CDR3 sequence is 16 residues long. The CDR3 DNA sequence: TGTGCCAGCAGCTTAAGGCGCGGACAGGGGAACTACGAGCAGTACTTC. This sequence encodes CASSLRRGQGNYEQYF.

The chain couples TRBV11-1 to TRBJ2-1, with no clear D. The V gene's germline CDR1 is SGHAT and CDR2 FQDESV (reference sequence). V gave up 0 bases and J gave up 0 bases, with 3 bases separating them. The CDR3 is made up of 14 amino acids. CDR3 bases: TGTGCCAGCAGCTTAGCTAGCTCCTACAATGAGCAGTTCTTC. It encodes CASSLASSYNEQFF. Combining the CDR3 with reference TRBV11-1 and TRBJ2-1 gives the whole variable domain EAEVAQSPRYKITEKSQAVAFWCDPISGHATLYWYRQILGQGPELLVQFQDESVVDDSQLPKDRFSAERLKGVDSTLKIQPAELGDSAMYLCASSLASSYNEQFFGPGTRLTVL.